Shown below are 16 T cell receptor beta chains from a single sample sequenced in a study of B cell selection in AIRE deficiency. TCRdb's copy holds only in-frame clones and misses some; the assay was immunoSEQ multiplex PCR. The table shows some 20,000 clones, with 97% occurring only once. Sorting defined conventional CD4 T cells as CD4+CD127+. The material sequenced was conventional CD4+ T cells sorted from PBMCs. The receptors were sampled from a human donor with AIRE deficiency.

V usage is TRBV10-3 and J usage is TRBJ2-7; D gene ambiguous. This CDR3 has 11 amino acids. Trimming removed 2 bases at V and 4 bases at J, with 3 bases between. The germline gives CDR1 ENHRY, CDR2 SYGVKD. The CDR3 is CAISEGYEQYF. CDR3 DNA sequence: TGTGCCATCAGTGAGGGTTACGAGCAGTACTTC.

Regarding this clone: The sample has other DNA sequences that encode this CDR3 too. The gene calls are TRBV30 and TRBJ1-2; D remains unclear. The CDR3 contains 11 residues. The V and J ends lost 0 bases and 7 bases respectively, with 6 bases between them. CDR1 and CDR2 (germline): GTSNPN, SVGIG (reference sequence). CDR3 loop: CAWSVGGGYTF. In DNA form, the CDR3 reads TGTGCCTGGAGTGTAGGAGGTGGCTACACCTTC.

The chain joins TRBV4-1 to TRBJ1-4; no clear D. Between the trimmed V and J ends, which lost 4 bases and 0 bases, there was a span of 9 bases. The CDR3 sequence is 15 residues long. The germline V gene encodes CDR1 MGHRA and CDR2 YSYEKL. CDR3: CASSRRAATNEKLFF. As DNA, the CDR3 is TGCGCCAGCAGCCGTCGGGCCGCAACTAATGAAAAACTGTTTTTT.

The V and J genes are TRBV5-4 and TRBJ2-7; a weak D match, TRBD2 (6 bases). V gave up 0 bases and J gave up 3 bases, with 13 bases separating them. The CDR3 is 15 residues long. Germline V CDR1 and CDR2: SGHNT, YYREEE (reference sequence). In DNA form, the CDR3 reads TGTGCCAGCAGCTTGGCCGGCGGGATTGGCTACGAGCAGTACTTC. Residues: CASSLAGGIGYEQYF.

V gene TRBV7-6 combines with J gene TRBJ2-1; 15 positions match TRBD2. Germline loops: CDR1 SGHVS, CDR2 FNYEAQ. This CDR3 spans 15 amino acids. The junction had 5 bases not matched to a gene; V was cut back by 5 bases and J by 9 bases. The CDR3 DNA reads as TGTGCCAGCAGCGCGGGACTAGCGGGAGGTTTTGAGCAGTTCTTC. The encoded protein is CASSAGLAGGFEQFF.

The chain couples TRBV5-4 to TRBJ1-2; D gene unclear. This CDR3 contains 15 residues. Germline CDR1 and CDR2: SGHNT and YYREEE (reference sequence). The V gene lost 0 bases and the J gene lost 2 bases, with 11 bases spanning the gap. The CDR3 region is CASSLAVSENYGYTF. The CDR3 bases are TGTGCCAGCAGCTTGGCCGTGTCAGAAAACTATGGCTACACCTTC.

The rearrangement uses TRBV10-3 and TRBJ2-2, with no clear D. The V gene lost 3 bases and the J gene lost 0 bases, with 5 bases spanning the gap. Germline CDR1 ENHRY, CDR2 SYGVKD. The CDR3 runs 14 residues. The CDR3 nucleotides read TGTGCCATCAGTGAACTCTCGAACACCGGGGAGCTGTTTTTT. It yields the protein CAISELSNTGELFF.

The V call is TRBV27, the J call TRBJ2-7; 7 bases line up with TRBD2. The germline CDR1 and CDR2 sequences are MNHEY and SMNVEV (reference sequence). Unmatched junction bases numbered 15, after V lost 8 bases and J lost 2 bases. The CDR3 runs 16 residues. CDR3 protein: CASRRSAGVVTYEQYF. CDR3 DNA: TGTGCCAGCCGGCGGTCGGCGGGAGTGGTAACCTACGAGCAGTACTTC.

The CDR3 protein is CASSSRGHYGYTF. The CDR3, as DNA: TGTGCCAGCAGTTCCCGGGGGCACTATGGCTACACCTTC. V usage is TRBV28 and J usage is TRBJ1-2; maybe TRBD1 (6 bases). Germline-derived CDR1 and CDR2 are MDHEN and SYDVKM. V was cut by 4 bases and J by 3 bases, with 9 bases left in between. The CDR3 consists of 13 residues.

This chain links TRBV19 with TRBJ2-1, with D unresolved. Deletions cut 7 bases from V and 4 bases from J, with 14 bases between. The CDR3 covers 14 residues. In germline, CDR1 is LNHDA, CDR2 SQIVND (reference sequence). CDR3 sequence (DNA): TGTGCCAGTAAACCCGGGCTTTCTTACAATGAGCAGTTCTTC. Translated: CASKPGLSYNEQFF.

This rearrangement joins TRBV7-8 to TRBJ1-3; D gene ambiguous. V lost 2 bases and J lost 2, with 10 bases in between. The germline V gene has CDR1 SGHVS and CDR2 FQNEAQ. The length of the CDR3 is 15 residues. The CDR3 loop is CASSLFWGTGNTIYF. CDR3 DNA sequence: TGTGCCAGCAGCTTATTCTGGGGTACTGGAAACACCATATATTTT.

This rearrangement joins TRBV5-6 to TRBJ2-3; D perhaps matches TRBD2 (5 bases). V lost 2 bases and J 2 bases, leaving 15 bases between the germline ends. This CDR3 has 16 amino acids. Germline CDR1 is SGHDT and CDR2 is YYEEEE. The CDR3 sequence: CASSFTTTSVTDTQYF. DNA of the CDR3: TGTGCCAGCAGCTTCACAACAACTAGTGTCACAGATACGCAGTATTTT.

The gene calls are TRBV7-2 and TRBJ1-4; unclear D gene. Germline V gene lookup returns CDR1 SGHTA and CDR2 FQGNSA. Trimming removed 4 bases from V and 4 bases from J, with 16 bases in between. CDR3 length: 16 amino acids. CDR3 residues: CASSWLGGASNEKLFF. The CDR3 nucleotides read TGTGCCAGCAGCTGGCTTGGCGGCGCCAGTAATGAAAAACTGTTTTTT.

The J gene is TRBJ2-1, the V gene TRBV6-1, with a weak D call TRBD1 (5 bases). CDR1 MNHNS and CDR2 SASEGT come from the germline V gene. The CDR3 is made up of 13 amino acids. The ends were cut back, 4 bases at V and 4 bases at J, with 8 bases in the middle. CDR3 loop: CASSATAYNEQFF. CDR3 nucleotides: TGTGCCAGCAGTGCGACAGCTTACAATGAGCAGTTCTTC.

The rearrangement uses TRBV29-1 and TRBJ2-7; 7 bases are shared with TRBD1. The germline V gene encodes CDR1 SQVTM and CDR2 ANQGSEA. The CDR3 is made up of 11 amino acids. Germline trimming cut 6 bases from V and 2 bases from J; bases unmatched to any gene: 1. Here the CDR3 reads CSVRGTYEQYF. The DNA for the CDR3 is TGCAGCGTCAGGGGGACCTACGAGCAGTACTTC.

Written as DNA, the CDR3 is TGTGCCAGCAGGTTCAGGGGGGGGCCTGAAGAGACCCAGTACTTC. Encoded protein: CASRFRGGPEETQYF. This chain connects TRBV27 to TRBJ2-5, with D perhaps being TRBD1 or TRBD2 (7 bases each). The germline CDR1 and CDR2 sequences are MNHEY and SMNVEV (reference sequence). Trimming stripped 6 bases from V and 3 bases from J, with 17 bases between. The CDR3 runs to 15 residues.